A single T cell receptor beta chain is shown here with its context. Antigen unknown. Expressed TCRB transcripts were sequenced after all isolated RNA was converted to cDNA. Generated by immunoSEQ multiplex PCR, the TCRdb table keeps only in-frame clones and is missing some. The data contain under 850,000 clones, about an eighth of them singletons. The sample belongs to a study of beta chain features in type 1 diabetes. Findings and caveats of the study: Moderately but significantly shorter TCRB CDR3s were found in Type 1 diabetes patients in all four CD4+ subsets.

CD45RO/CCR7/CD25/CD127/CD95/CD27 staining was used to isolate CD4+ naive, central memory, regulatory and stem cell-like memory cells by sorting. The germline V gene encodes CDR1 SGHRS and CDR2 YFSETQ. The CDR3 spans 13 residues. Trimming took off 4 bases at V and 0 bases at J, with 7 bases between the two ends. The V and J genes are TRBV5-1 and TRBJ1-1; D is uncertain. The specimen sequenced was naive CD4+ T cells from blood. This TCR was recovered from a man between 18 and 35 years old with type 1 diabetes. CDR3 in amino acids: CASSEGLNTEAFF. CDR3 coding DNA: TGCGCCAGCAGCGAAGGATTGAACACTGAAGCTTTCTTT.